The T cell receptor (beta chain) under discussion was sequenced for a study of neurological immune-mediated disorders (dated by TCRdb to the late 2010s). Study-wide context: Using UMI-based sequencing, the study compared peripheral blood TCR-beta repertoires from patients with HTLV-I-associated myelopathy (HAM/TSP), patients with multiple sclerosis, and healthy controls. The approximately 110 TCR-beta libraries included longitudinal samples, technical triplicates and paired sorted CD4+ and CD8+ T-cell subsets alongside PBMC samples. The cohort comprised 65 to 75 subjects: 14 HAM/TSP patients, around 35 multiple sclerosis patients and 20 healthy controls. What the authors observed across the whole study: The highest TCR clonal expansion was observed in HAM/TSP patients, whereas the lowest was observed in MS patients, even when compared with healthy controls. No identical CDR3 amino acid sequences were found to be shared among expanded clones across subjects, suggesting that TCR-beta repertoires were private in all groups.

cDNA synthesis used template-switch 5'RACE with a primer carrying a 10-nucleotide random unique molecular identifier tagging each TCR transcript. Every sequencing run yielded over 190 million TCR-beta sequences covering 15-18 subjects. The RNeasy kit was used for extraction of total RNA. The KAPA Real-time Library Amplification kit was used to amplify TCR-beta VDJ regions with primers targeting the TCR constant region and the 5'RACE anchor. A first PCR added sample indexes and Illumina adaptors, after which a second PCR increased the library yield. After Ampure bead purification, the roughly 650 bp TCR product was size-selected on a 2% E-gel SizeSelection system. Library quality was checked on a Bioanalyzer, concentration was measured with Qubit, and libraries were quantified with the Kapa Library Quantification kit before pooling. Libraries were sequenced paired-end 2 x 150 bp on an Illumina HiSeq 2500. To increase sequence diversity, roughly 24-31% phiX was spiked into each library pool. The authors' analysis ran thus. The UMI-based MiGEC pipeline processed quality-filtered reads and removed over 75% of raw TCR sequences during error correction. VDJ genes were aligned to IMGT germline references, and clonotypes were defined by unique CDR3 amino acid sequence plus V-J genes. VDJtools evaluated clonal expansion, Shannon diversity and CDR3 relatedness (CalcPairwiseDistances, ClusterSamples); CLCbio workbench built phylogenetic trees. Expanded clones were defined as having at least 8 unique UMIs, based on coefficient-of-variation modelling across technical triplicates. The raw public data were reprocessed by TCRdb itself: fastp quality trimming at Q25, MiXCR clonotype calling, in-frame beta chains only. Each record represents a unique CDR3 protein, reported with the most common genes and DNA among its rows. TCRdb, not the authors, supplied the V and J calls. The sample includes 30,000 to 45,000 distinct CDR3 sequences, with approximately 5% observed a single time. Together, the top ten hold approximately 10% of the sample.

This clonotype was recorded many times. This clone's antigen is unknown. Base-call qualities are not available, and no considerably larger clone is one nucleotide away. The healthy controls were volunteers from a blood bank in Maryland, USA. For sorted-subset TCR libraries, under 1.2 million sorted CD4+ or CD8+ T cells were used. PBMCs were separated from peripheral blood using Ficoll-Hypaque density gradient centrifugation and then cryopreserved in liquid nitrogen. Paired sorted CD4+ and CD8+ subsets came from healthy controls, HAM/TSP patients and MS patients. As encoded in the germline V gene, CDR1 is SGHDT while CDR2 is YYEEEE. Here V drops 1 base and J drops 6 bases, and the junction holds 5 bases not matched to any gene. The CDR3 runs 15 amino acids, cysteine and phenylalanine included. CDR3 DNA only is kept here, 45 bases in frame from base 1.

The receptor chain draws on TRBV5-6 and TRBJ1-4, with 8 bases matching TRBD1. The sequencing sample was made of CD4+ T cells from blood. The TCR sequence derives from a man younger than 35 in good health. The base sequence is TGTGCCAGCAGCTTGTCGGGACAGGCGTATGAAAAACTGTTTTTT. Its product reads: CASSLSGQAYEKLFF. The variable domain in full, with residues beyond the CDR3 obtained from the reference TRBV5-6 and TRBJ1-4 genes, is DAGVTQSPTHLIKTRGQQVTLRCSPKSGHDTVSWYQQALGQGPQFIFQYYEEEERQRGNFPDRFSGHQFPNYSSELNVNALLLGDSALYLCASSLSGQAYEKLFFGSGTQLSVL.